This TCR beta chain was obtained from a study of long-term antiretroviral therapy in people with HIV. This clone has just a few counts. Researchers ran immunoSEQ v3.0 at survey level. TCRdb's copy holds only in-frame clones and misses some; the assay was immunoSEQ multiplex PCR. The sample shows more than 15,000 clones, around three quarters of them seen only once. The CDR3 is 13 residues long. The germline V and J ends were trimmed by 4 bases and 7 bases, with 10 bases remaining between them. CDR1 and CDR2 from the germline V gene are SGHTA and FQGTGA. The rearrangement uses TRBV7-3 and TRBJ1-4, with D unclear. This clonotype was obtained from a woman in her thirties with HIV. Sequences were derived from unsorted PBMCs, sampled 2.9 years after starting antiretroviral therapy. CDR3 bases: TGTGCCAGCAGCTACGCACCAGGTGAAAAACTGTTTTTT. This encodes CASSYAPGEKLFF.